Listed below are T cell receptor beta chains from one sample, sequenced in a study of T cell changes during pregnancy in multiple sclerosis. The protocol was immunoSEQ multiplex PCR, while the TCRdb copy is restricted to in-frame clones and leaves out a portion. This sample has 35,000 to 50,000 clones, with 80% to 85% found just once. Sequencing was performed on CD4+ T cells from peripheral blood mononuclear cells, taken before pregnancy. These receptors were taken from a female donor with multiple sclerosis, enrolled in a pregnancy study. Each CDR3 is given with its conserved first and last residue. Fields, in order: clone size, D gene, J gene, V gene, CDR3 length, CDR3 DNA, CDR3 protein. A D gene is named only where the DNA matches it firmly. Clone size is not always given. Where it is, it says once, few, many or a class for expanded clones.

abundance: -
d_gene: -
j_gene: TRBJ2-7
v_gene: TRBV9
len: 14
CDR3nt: TGTGCCAGCAGCCTACAGGGTTCGTCCTACGAGCAGTACTTC
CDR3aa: CASSLQGSSYEQYF

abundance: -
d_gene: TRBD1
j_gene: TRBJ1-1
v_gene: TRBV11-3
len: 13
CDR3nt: TGTGCCAGCAGTAGGACAGGGATCACTGAAGCTTTCTTT
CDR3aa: CASSRTGITEAFF

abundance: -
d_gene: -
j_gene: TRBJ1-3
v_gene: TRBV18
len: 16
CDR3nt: TGTGCCAGCTCGACCACCGTCCAGGGACTCGGGGACACCATATATTTT
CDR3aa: CASSTTVQGLGDTIYF

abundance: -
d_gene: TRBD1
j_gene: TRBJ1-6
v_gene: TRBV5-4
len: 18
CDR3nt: TGTGCCAGCAGCTCAAAGACGGGACAGGGGTCTTTTAATTCACCCCTCCACTTT
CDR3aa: CASSSKTGQGSFNSPLHF

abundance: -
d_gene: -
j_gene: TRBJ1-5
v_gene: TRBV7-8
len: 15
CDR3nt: TGTGCCAGCAGCTTAGTGCGGGGGGACGGTCAGCCCCAGCATTTT
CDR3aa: CASSLVRGDGQPQHF

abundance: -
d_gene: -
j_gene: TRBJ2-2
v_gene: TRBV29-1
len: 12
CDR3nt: TGCAGCGTTGACAGGAACACCGGGGAGCTGTTTTTT
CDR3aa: CSVDRNTGELFF

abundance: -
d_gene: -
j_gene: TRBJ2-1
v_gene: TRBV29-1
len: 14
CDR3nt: TGCAGCACGCAACGGGATTTCTCCTACAATGAGCAGTTCTTC
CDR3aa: CSTQRDFSYNEQFF

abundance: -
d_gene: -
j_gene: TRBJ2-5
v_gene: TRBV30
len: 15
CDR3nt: TGTGCCTGGAGTCCGGGACTTGGAGAAGGAGGGACCCAGTACTTC
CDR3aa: CAWSPGLGEGGTQYF

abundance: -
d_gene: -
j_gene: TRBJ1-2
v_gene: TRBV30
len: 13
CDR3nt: TGTGCCTGGAGTTTCTCGAGGAACTATGGCTACACCTTC
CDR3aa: CAWSFSRNYGYTF

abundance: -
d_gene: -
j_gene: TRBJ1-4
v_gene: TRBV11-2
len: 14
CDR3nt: TGTGCCAGCAGCGCGACAGGATATAATGAAAAACTGTTTTTT
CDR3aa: CASSATGYNEKLFF

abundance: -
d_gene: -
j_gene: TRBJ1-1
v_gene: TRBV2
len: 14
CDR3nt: TGTGCCAGCAGTCTCACAGGCTTTAACACTGAAGCTTTCTTT
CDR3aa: CASSLTGFNTEAFF

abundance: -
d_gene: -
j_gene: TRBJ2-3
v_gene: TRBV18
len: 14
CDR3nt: TGTGCCAGCTCAGAACTAAGTCCCCCAGATACGCAGTATTTT
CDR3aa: CASSELSPPDTQYF

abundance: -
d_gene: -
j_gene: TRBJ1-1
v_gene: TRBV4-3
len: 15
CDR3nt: TGCGCCAGCAGCCAAGAGGCATTTGCGGGGACTGAAGCTTTCTTT
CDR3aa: CASSQEAFAGTEAFF

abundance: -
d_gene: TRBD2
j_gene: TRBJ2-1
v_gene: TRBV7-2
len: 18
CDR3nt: TGTGCCAGCAGCTCACCGGGACTAGCGGGGGGGCCTTCCCATGAGCAGTTCTTC
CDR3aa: CASSSPGLAGGPSHEQFF

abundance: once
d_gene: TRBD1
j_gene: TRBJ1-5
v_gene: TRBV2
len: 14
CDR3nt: TGTGCCAGCAGTGGACAGGGGGAAATTCAGCCCCAGCATTTT
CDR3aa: CASSGQGEIQPQHF

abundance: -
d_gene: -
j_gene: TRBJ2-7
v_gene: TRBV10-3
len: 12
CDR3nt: TGTGCCATCAGTGGCGACAGCTACGAGCAGTACTTC
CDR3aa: CAISGDSYEQYF

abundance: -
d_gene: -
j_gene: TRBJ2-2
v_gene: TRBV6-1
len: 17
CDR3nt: TGTGCCAGCAGTGAAGCTCTGTGGAGGGCTGGCACCGGGGAGCTGTTTTTT
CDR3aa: CASSEALWRAGTGELFF

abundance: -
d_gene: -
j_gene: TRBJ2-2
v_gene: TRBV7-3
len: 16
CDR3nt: TGTGCCAGCAGCACCATGTCAGACTTAAACACCGGGGAGCTGTTTTTT
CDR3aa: CASSTMSDLNTGELFF

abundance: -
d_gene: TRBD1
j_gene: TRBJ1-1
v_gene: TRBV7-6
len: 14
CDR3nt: TGTGCCAGCAGCTCGTACAGGGACAGGGGTGAAGCTTTCTTT
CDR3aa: CASSSYRDRGEAFF

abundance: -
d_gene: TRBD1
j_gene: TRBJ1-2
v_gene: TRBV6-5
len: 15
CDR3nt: TGTGCCAGCTTGAGTACGGGGCAGGGGGTTGATGGCTACACCTTC
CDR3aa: CASLSTGQGVDGYTF

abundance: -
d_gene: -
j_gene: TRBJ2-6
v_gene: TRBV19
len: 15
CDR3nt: TGTGCCAGTAGTATCCCATCCTCTGGGGCCAACGTCCTGACTTTC
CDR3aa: CASSIPSSGANVLTF

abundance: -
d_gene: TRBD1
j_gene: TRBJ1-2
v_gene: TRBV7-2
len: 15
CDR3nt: TGTGCCAGCAGCTTAGAGGGGCAGGGGGCAGTTGGCTACACCTTC
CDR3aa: CASSLEGQGAVGYTF